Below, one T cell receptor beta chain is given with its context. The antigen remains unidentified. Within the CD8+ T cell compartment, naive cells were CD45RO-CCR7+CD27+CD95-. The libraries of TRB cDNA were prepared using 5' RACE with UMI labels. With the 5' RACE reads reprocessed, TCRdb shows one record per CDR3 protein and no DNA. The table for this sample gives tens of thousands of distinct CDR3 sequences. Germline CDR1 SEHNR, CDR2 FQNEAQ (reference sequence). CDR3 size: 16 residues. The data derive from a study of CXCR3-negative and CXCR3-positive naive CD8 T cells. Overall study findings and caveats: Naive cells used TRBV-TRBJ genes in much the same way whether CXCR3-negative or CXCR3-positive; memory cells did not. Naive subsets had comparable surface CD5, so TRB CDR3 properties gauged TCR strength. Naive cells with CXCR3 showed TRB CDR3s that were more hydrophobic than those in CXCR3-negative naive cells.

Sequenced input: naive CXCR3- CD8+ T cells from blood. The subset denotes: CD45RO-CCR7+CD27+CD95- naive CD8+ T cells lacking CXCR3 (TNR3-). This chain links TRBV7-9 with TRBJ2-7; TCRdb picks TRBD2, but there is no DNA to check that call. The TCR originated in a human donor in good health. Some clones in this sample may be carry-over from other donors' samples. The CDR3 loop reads CASSGGMGQRTYEQYF.